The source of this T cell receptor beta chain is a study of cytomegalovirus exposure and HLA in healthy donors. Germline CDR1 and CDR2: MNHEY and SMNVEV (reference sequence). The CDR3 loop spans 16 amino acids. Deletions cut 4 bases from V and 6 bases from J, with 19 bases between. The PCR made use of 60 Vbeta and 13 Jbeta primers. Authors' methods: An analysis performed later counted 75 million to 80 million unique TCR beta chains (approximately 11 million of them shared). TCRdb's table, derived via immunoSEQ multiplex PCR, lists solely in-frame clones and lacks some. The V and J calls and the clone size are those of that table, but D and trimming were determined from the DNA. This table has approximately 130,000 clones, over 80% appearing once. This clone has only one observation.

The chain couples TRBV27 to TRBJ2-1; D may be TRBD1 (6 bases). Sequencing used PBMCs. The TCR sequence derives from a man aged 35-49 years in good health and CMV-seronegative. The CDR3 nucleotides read TGTGCCAGCAGTTGGGGATGGGACACGGCAGGCAATGAGCAGTTCTTC. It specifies CASSWGWDTAGNEQFF.